A single sample is the source of the 8 T cell receptor beta chains below, sequenced in a study of CD8 T cells in ankylosing spondylitis. These receptors are not linked to any known antigen. Study outcomes and limitations: Seemingly distinctive of ankylosing spondylitis blood was a TCR beta motif formed by eight highly homologous variants.

TCRdb reanalysed the 5' RACE reads using MiXCR and keeps one entry per CDR3 protein. The table records hundreds of thousands of distinct CDR3 sequences, 12% of them present only once. Sequenced material: blood, either unsorted or a sorted T cell fraction (not recorded which). The receptor source for this set is a male donor with ankylosing spondylitis.

This chain joins TRBV5-1 and TRBJ1-1; perhaps TRBD1 as D (6 bases). The V gene lost 3 bases and the J gene lost 8 bases, with 20 bases spanning the gap. Germline CDR1 SGHRS, CDR2 YFSETQ. The CDR3 has 15 residues. This CDR3 reads CASSSLTGQQTEAFF. CDR3 bases: TGCGCCAGCAGCTCCTTAACAGGGCAGCAAACCGAAGCTTTCTTT.

The chain joins TRBV6-2 or TRBV6-3 to TRBJ2-7, with 7 bases aligning to TRBD1. V gave up 7 bases and J gave up 5 bases; unmatched junction bases: 11. The CDR3 consists of 14 residues. Germline loops: CDR1 MNHEY, CDR2 SVGEGT. The DNA for the CDR3 is TGTGCCAGCACCCACGGGACAGAGGTCGACGAGCAGTACTTC. Protein product: CASTHGTEVDEQYF.

V gene TRBV30 combines with J gene TRBJ2-3; TRBD2 agrees at 8 bases. The CDR3 totals 14 residues. J lost 4 bases, V lost 1 base, and 4 bases had no gene match. In germline, CDR1 is GTSNPN, CDR2 SVGIG (reference sequence). The CDR3 DNA is TGTGCCTGGAGTGCGGGACTAGGGGCAGATACGCAGTATTTT. Its protein is CAWSAGLGADTQYF.

This clonotype was found many times. The chain employs TRBV29-1 and TRBJ1-2; 7 bases are shared with TRBD1. CDR1 SQVTM and CDR2 ANQGSEA come from the germline V gene. The CDR3 length is 13 residues. Unmatched junction bases numbered 8, after V lost 6 bases and J lost 4 bases. The chain's CDR3 is CSVGPTGIYGYTF. As DNA, the CDR3 is TGCAGCGTCGGACCGACAGGGATCTATGGCTACACCTTC.

This clonotype was counted at least ten times. CDR3 residues: CASSSLGGNTEAFF. DNA of the CDR3: TGCGCCAGCAGCTCCTTAGGGGGCAACACTGAAGCTTTCTTT. The V and J genes are TRBV5-1 and TRBJ1-1; 7 bases are shared with TRBD1. The CDR3 sequence is 14 residues long. Germline CDR1 and CDR2: SGHRS and YFSETQ. J gave up 2 bases and V 3 bases, and 4 bases lay outside the gene matches.

CDR3 in amino acids: CASSSLYRGRSYNEQFF. For the CDR3, the DNA is TGTGCCAGCAGCTCCCTATACAGGGGACGATCCTACAATGAGCAGTTCTTC. The chain employs TRBV7-9 and TRBJ2-1; TRBD1 matches at 7 bases. With V trimmed by 4 bases and J by 1 base, 10 bases remained unmatched. Germline V gene sequence: CDR1 SEHNR, CDR2 FQNEAQ (reference sequence). This CDR3 is built from 17 residues. Full variable domain (outside the CDR3, taken from reference TRBV7-9 and TRBJ2-1): DTGVSQNPRHKITKRGQNVTFRCDPISEHNRLYWYRQTLGQGPEFLTYFQNEAQLEKSRLLSDRFSAERPKGSFSTLEIQRTEQGDSAMYLCASSSLYRGRSYNEQFFGPGTRLTVL.

This clonotype showed up many times. Written as DNA, the CDR3 is TGTGCCAGCACCAGGGCAGGCGAGCAGTACTTC. Protein product: CASTRAGEQYF. V and J are TRBV6-5 and TRBJ2-7; D may be TRBD1 (5 bases). The CDR3 length is 11 residues. CDR1 is MNHEY, CDR2 SVGAGI, per germline. V lost 7 bases and J 6 bases, leaving 10 bases between the germline ends.

This clonotype was picked up many times. This chain uses TRBV20-1 with TRBJ2-3; D gene ambiguous. Trimming shortened V by 0 bases and J by 5 bases, and 15 bases separated the two germline ends. The CDR3 runs to 15 residues. CDR1 is DFQATT and CDR2 is SNEGSKA in the germline V gene (reference sequence). In nucleotides, the CDR3 is TGCAGTGCTAGAGATCCATTGGGCCCAGGAGATACGCAGTATTTT. Its translation is CSARDPLGPGDTQYF.